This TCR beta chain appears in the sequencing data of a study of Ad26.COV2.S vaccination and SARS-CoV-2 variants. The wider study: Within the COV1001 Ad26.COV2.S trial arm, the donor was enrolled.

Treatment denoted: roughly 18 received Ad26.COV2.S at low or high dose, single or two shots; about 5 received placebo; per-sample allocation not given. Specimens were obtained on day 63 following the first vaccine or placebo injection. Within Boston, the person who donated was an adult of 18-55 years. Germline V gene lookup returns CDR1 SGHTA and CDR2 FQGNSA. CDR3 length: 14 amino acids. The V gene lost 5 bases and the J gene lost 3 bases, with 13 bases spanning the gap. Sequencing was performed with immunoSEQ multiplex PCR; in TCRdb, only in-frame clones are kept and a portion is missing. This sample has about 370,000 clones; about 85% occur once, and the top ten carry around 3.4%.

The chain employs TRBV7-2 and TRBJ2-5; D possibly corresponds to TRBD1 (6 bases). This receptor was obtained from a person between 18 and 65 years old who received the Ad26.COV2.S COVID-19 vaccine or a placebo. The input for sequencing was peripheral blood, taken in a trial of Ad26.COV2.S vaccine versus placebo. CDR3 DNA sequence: TGTGCCAGCAGCCACAGGGATGTCGAAGAGACCCAGTACTTC. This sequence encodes CASSHRDVEETQYF.